The source of this T cell receptor beta chain is a study of blood T cell repertoires in COVID-19. Study overall: Samples of COVID-19 (acute and convalescent) were obtained from the United States, Italy and Spain. PBMCs, B-cell-depleted T cells, or T cells were the source of the cDNA or gDNA that made up the material.

Per the authors' pipeline: Amplification from reference gene primers served as the basis for estimated nucleated cell counts. The protocol was immunoSEQ multiplex PCR, while the TCRdb copy is restricted to in-frame clones and leaves out a portion. The V and J calls and clone size were taken over from that table, and D and trimming were inferred from the DNA. The table has about 97,000 clones, approximately 86% seen once. This clone appeared once. V was cut by 0 bases and J by 5 bases, with 5 bases left in between. Germline CDR1 MNHNY, CDR2 SVGAGI (reference sequence). This CDR3 is 14 amino acids long.

The chain joins TRBV6-6 to TRBJ1-6; no reliable D call. The sequenced sample consisted of peripheral blood. This TCR came from a man between 50 and 59 years old with active or convalescent COVID-19. The CDR3 is CASSYSRDNSPLHF. The CDR3 nucleotides read TGTGCCAGCAGTTACTCGAGGGATAATTCACCCCTCCACTTT.